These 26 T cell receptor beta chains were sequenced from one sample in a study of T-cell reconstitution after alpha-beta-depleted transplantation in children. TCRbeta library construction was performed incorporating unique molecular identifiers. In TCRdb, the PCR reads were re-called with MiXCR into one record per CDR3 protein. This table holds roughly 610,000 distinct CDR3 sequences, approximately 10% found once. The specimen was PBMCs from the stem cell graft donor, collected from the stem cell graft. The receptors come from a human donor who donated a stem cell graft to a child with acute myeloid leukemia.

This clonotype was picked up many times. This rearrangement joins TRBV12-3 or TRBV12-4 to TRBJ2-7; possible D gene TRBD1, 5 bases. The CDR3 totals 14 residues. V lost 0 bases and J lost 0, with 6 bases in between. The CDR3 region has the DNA TGTGCCAGCAGTTTAGCGGGGCTCTCCTACGAGCAGTACTTC. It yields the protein CASSLAGLSYEQYF.

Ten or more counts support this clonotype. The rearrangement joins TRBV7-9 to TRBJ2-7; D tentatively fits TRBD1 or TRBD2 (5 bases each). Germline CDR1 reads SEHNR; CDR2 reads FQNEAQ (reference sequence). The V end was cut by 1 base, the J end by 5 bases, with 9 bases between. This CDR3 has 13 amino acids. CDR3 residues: CASSLVLGHEQYF. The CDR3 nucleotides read TGTGCCAGCAGCTTAGTATTGGGACACGAGCAGTACTTC. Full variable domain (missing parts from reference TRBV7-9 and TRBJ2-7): DTGVSQNPRHKITKRGQNVTFRCDPISEHNRLYWYRQTLGQGPEFLTYFQNEAQLEKSRLLSDRFSAERPKGSFSTLEIQRTEQGDSAMYLCASSLVLGHEQYFGPGTRLTVT.

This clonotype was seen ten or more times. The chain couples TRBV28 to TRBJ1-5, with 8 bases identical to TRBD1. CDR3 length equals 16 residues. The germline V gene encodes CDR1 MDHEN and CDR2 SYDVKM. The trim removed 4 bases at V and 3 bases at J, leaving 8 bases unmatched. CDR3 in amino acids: CASSSLMTGDNQPQHF. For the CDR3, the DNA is TGTGCCAGCAGTTCTCTTATGACAGGGGACAATCAGCCCCAGCATTTT.

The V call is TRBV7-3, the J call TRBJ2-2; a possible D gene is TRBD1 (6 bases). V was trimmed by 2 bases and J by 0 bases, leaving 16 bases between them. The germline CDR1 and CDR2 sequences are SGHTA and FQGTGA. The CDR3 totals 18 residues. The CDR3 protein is CASSLLRPQGTNTGELFF. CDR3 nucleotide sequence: TGTGCCAGCAGCTTACTTCGCCCACAGGGAACGAACACCGGGGAGCTGTTTTTT.

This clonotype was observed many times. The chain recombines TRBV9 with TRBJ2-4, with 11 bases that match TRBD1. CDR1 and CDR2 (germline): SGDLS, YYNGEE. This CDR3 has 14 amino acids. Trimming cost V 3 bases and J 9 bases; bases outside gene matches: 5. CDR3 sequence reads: CASSGGTGGLIQYF. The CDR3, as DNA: TGTGCCAGCAGCGGAGGGACAGGGGGTCTCATTCAGTACTTC.

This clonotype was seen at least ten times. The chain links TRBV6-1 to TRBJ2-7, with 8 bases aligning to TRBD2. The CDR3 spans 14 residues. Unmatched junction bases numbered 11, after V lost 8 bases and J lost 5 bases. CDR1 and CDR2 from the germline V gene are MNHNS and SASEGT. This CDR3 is CASGIVTGGDEQYF. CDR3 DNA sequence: TGTGCCAGCGGGATCGTAACGGGAGGGGACGAGCAGTACTTC.

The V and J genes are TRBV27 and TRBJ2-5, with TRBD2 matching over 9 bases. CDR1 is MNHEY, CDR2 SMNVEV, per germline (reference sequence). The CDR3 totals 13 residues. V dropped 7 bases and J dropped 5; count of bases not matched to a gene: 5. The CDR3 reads CASKISGSETQYF. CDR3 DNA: TGTGCCAGCAAAATTAGCGGGAGTGAGACCCAGTACTTC.

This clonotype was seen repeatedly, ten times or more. Here the CDR3 reads CSVVTSGSSGETYNEQFF. CDR3 DNA: TGCAGCGTTGTAACTAGCGGGAGTTCGGGAGAAACCTACAATGAGCAGTTCTTC. The chain is built from TRBV29-1 and TRBJ2-1, with 11 bases lining up with TRBD2. Trimming removed 4 bases from V and 2 bases from J; junction bases left unmatched: 13. Germline lookup yields CDR1 SQVTM and CDR2 ANQGSEA. The CDR3 runs to 18 residues.

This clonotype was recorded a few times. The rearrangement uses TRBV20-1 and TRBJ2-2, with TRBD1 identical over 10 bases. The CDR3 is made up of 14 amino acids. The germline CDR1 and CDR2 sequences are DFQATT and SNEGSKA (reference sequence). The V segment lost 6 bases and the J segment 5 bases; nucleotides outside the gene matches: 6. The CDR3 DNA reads TGCAGTGCGACAGACAGGGGGCGAACCGGGGAGCTGTTTTTT. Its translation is CSATDRGRTGELFF.

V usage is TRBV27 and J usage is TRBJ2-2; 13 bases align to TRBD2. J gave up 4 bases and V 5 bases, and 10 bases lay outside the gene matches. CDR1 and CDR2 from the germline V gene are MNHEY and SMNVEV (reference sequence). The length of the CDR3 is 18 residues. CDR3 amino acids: CASSPRTSGSGSTGELFF. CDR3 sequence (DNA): TGTGCCAGCAGTCCACGGACTAGCGGGAGCGGTAGCACCGGGGAGCTGTTTTTT.

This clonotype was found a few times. CDR3 protein: CATSDPTGPGETQYF. The CDR3 DNA follows: TGTGCCACCAGTGATCCGACAGGTCCAGGGGAGACCCAGTACTTC. The V and J genes are TRBV24-1 and TRBJ2-5; maybe TRBD1 (6 bases). V lost 3 bases and J lost 5, with 15 bases in between. From germline, CDR1 is KGHDR and CDR2 SFDVKD. The CDR3 runs 15 residues.

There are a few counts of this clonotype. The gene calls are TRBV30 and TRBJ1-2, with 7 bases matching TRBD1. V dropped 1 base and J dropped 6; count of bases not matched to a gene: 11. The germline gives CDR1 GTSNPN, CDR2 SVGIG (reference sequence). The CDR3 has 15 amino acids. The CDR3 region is CAWSGWAGGLDGYTF. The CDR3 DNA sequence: TGTGCCTGGAGTGGGTGGGCAGGGGGGCTCGATGGCTACACCTTC.

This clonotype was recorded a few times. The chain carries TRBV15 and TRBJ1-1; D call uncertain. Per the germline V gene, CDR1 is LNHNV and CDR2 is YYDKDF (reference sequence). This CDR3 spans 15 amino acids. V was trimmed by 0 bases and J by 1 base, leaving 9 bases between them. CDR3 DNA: TGTGCCACCAGCAGAGATCGACGAAAGAACACTGAAGCTTTCTTT. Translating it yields CATSRDRRKNTEAFF.

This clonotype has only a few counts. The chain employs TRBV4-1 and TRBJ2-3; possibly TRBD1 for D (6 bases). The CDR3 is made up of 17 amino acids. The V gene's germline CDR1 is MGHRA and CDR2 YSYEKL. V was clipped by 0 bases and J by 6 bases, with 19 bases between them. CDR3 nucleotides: TGCGCCAGCAGCCAAGAGGGCTCGGGACAACTCCCGGATACGCAGTATTTT. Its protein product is CASSQEGSGQLPDTQYF.

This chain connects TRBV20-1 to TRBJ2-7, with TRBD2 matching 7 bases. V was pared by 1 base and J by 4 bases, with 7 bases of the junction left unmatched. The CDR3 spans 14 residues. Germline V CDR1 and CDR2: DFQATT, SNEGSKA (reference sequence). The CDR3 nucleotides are TGCAGTGCTAGAGGGGTAGCGGGTAGGTACGAGCAGTACTTC. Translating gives CSARGVAGRYEQYF.

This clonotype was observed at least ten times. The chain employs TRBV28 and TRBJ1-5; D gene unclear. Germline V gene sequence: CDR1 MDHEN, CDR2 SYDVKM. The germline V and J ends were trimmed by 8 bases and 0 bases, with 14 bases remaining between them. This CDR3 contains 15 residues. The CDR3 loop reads CASSVAGYSNQPQHF. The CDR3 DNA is TGTGCCAGCTCTGTGGCAGGCTATAGCAATCAGCCCCAGCATTTT.

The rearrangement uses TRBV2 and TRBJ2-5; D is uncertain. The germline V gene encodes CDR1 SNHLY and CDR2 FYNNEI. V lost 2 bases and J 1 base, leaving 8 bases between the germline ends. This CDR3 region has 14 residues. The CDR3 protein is CASSELWVQETQYF. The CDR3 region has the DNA TGTGCCAGCAGTGAATTGTGGGTCCAAGAGACCCAGTACTTC. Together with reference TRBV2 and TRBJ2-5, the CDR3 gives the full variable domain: EPEVTQTPSHQVTQMGQEVILRCVPISNHLYFYWYRQILGQKVEFLVSFYNNEISEKSEIFDDQFSVERPDGSNFTLKIRSTKLEDSAMYFCASSELWVQETQYFGPGTRLLVL.

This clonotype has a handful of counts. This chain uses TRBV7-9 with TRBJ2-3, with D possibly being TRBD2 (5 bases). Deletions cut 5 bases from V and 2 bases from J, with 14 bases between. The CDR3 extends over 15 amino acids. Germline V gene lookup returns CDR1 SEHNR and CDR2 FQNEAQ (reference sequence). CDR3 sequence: CASSTDLWDTDTQYF. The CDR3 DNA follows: TGTGCCAGCAGCACGGACTTGTGGGACACAGATACGCAGTATTTT.

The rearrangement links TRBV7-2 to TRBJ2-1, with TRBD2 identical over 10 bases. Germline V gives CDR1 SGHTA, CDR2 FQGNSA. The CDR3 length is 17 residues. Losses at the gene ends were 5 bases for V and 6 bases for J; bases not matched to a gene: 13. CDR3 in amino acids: CASSPSPGLAFPNEQFF. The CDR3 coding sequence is TGTGCCAGCAGCCCGAGCCCGGGACTAGCGTTCCCCAATGAGCAGTTCTTC. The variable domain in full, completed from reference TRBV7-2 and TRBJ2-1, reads GAGVSQSPSNKVTEKGKDVELRCDPISGHTALYWYRQSLGQGLEFLIYFQGNSAPDKSGLPSDRFSAERTGGSVSTLTIQRTQQEDSAVYLCASSPSPGLAFPNEQFFGPGTRLTVL.

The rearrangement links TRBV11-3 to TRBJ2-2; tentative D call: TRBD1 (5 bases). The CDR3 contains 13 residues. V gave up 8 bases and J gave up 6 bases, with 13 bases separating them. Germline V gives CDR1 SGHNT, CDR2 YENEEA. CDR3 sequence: CASGVDSSGELFF. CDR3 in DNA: TGTGCCAGCGGGGTCGACAGCTCCGGGGAGCTGTTTTTT.

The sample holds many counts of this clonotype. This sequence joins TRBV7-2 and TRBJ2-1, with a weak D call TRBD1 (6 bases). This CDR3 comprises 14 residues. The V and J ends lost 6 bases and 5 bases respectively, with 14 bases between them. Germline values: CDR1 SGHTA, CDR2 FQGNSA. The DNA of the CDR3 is TGTGCCAGCAGGCCGACAGGCCAGGACAATGAGCAGTTCTTC. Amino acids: CASRPTGQDNEQFF. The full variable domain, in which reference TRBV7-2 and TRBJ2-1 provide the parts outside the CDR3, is GAGVSQSPSNKVTEKGKDVELRCDPISGHTALYWYRQSLGQGLEFLIYFQGNSAPDKSGLPSDRFSAERTGGSVSTLTIQRTQQEDSAVYLCASRPTGQDNEQFFGPGTRLTVL.

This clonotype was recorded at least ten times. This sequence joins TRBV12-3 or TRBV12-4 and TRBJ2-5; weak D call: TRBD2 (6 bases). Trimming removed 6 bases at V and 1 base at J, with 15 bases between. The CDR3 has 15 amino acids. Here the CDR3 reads CASSADGRLQETQYF. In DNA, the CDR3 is TGTGCCAGCAGCGCCGATGGGAGGCTCCAAGAGACCCAGTACTTC.

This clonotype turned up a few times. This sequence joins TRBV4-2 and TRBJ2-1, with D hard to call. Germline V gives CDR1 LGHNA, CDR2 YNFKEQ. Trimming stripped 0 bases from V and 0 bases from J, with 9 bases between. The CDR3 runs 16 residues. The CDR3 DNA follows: TGTGCCAGCAGCCAAGATACCCGAGGCTCCTACAATGAGCAGTTCTTC. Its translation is CASSQDTRGSYNEQFF.

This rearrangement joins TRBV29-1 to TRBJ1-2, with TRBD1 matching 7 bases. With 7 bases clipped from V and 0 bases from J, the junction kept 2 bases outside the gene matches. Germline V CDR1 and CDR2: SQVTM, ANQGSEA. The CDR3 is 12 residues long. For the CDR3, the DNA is TGCAGCGGGGACAGTTCTAACTATGGCTACACCTTC. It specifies CSGDSSNYGYTF.

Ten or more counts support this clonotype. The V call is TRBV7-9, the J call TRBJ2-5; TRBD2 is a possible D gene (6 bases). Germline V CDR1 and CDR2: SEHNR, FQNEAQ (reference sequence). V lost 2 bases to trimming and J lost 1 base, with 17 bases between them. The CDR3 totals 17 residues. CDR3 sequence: CASSLNPLRETQETQYF. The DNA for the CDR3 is TGTGCCAGCAGCTTAAACCCCCTTCGGGAGACCCAAGAGACCCAGTACTTC.

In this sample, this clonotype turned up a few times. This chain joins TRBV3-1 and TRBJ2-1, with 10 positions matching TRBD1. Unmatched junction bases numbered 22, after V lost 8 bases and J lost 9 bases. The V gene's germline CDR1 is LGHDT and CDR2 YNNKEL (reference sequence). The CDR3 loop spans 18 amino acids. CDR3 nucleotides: TGTGCCAGCTGCTCCCCACCCGGGGGACAGGGGAGAATTGGTGAGCAGTTCTTC. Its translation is CASCSPPGGQGRIGEQFF.